This T cell receptor beta chain emerged from a study of blood T cell repertoires in COVID-19. Study-level background: Acute and convalescent COVID-19 samples came from the United States, Italy and Spain. In each case, the material was cDNA or gDNA derived from T cells, B-cell-depleted T cells, or PBMCs.

In the study's own analysis: Amplification with reference gene primers provided the estimates of nucleated cell counts. This table comes from immunoSEQ multiplex PCR, and its TCRdb copy is limited to in-frame clones, with some not included. The DNA was the basis for D and trimming; V, J and clone size are from that table. Among 60,000 or so clones listed, 80% to 90% were seen once. The CDR3 totals 16 residues. CDR1 SGHTA and CDR2 FQGTGA come from the germline V gene. Trimming left V 2 bases short and J 1 base short, with 13 bases between. Sequenced material: peripheral blood. The receptor comes from an older woman with active COVID-19. This chain uses TRBV7-3 with TRBJ2-3; D is perhaps TRBD2 (6 bases). The CDR3 DNA sequence: TGTGCCAGCAGCTTATTCGGGGGAAAGGGCACAGATACGCAGTATTTT. It translates to CASSLFGGKGTDTQYF. The full variable domain, its missing parts supplied by reference TRBV7-3 and TRBJ2-3, is GAGVSQTPSNKVTEKGKYVELRCDPISGHTALYWYRQSLGQGPEFLIYFQGTGAADDSGLPNDRFFAVRPEGSVSTLKIQRTERGDSAVYLCASSLFGGKGTDTQYFGPGTRLTVL.